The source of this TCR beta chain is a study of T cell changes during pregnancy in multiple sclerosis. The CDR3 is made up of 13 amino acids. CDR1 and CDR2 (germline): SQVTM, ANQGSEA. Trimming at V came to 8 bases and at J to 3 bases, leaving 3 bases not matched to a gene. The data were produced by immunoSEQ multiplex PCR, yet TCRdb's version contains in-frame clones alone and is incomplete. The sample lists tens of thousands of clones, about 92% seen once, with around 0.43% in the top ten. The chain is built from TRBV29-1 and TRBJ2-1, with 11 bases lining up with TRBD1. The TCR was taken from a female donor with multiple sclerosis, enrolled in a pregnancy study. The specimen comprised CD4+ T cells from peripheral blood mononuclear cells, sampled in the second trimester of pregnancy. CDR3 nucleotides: TGCAGCACCGGGACAGGGGGCTACAATGAGCAGTTCTTC. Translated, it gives CSTGTGGYNEQFF.